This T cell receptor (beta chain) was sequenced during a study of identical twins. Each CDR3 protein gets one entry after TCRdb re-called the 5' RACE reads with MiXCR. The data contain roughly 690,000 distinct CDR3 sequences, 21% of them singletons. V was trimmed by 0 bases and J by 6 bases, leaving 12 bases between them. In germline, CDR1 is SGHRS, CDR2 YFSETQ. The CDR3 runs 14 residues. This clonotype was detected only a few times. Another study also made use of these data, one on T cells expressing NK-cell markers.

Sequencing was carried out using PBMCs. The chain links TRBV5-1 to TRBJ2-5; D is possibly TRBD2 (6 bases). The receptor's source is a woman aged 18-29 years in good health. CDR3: CASSLGLVLQTQYF. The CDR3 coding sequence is TGCGCCAGCAGCTTGGGACTAGTTCTGCAGACCCAGTACTTC.